The next 6 T cell receptor beta chains were all read from a single sample in a study of blood T cell repertoires in COVID-19. Only in-frame clones appear in the TCRdb table, and some are missing; sequencing was by immunoSEQ multiplex PCR. The data contain approximately 200,000 clones, over 75% of them singletons. Sequenced input: PBMCs or T cells enriched from blood (not recorded which). The receptors come from a man in his thirties or forties in a cohort exposed to, infected with or recovered from COVID-19 (not recorded which).

The V and J genes are TRBV7-9 and TRBJ2-1; 10 nucleotides agree with TRBD2. The CDR3 totals 15 residues. The germline gives CDR1 SEHNR, CDR2 FQNEAQ (reference sequence). J gave up 9 bases and V 6 bases, and 11 bases lay outside the gene matches. The CDR3 DNA reads as TGTGCCAGCAGTCCCGGGACTAGCGTTTGGGGTGAGCAGTTCTTC. Translated: CASSPGTSVWGEQFF.

The chain recombines TRBV24-1 with TRBJ2-1, with TRBD2 as a possible D gene (6 bases). V lost 0 bases to trimming and J lost 1 base, with 9 bases between them. Per germline, CDR1 KGHDR and CDR2 SFDVKD. The CDR3 extends over 16 amino acids. CDR3: CATSDLRGGSYNEQFF. The DNA for the CDR3 is TGTGCCACCAGTGATTTGAGGGGAGGTTCCTACAATGAGCAGTTCTTC.

The chain couples TRBV7-9 to TRBJ2-5; TRBD1 is a possible D gene (6 bases). From germline, CDR1 is SEHNR and CDR2 FQNEAQ (reference sequence). The ends were cut back, 7 bases at V and 3 bases at J, with 18 bases in the middle. The CDR3 consists of 15 residues. The CDR3 is CASIPQGREKETQYF. CDR3 nucleotide sequence: TGTGCCAGCATTCCCCAGGGGCGTGAAAAAGAGACCCAGTACTTC.

The V and J genes are TRBV5-1 and TRBJ2-1; 7 nucleotides agree with TRBD2. The CDR3 consists of 14 residues. Germline CDR1 and CDR2: SGHRS and YFSETQ. Trimming removed 5 bases from V and 5 bases from J; junction bases left unmatched: 7. CDR3 protein: CASSGGSLNNEQFF. Written as DNA, the CDR3 is TGCGCCAGCAGTGGCGGGAGCTTGAACAATGAGCAGTTCTTC.

The chain is built from TRBV3-1 (or the pseudogene TRBV3-2) and TRBJ1-2, with TRBD1 identical over 9 bases. Trimming at V came to 1 base and at J to 4 bases, leaving 7 bases not matched to a gene. CDR3 length: 16 residues. CDR1 is LGHDT, CDR2 YNNKEL, per germline (reference sequence). DNA of the CDR3: TGTGCCAGCAGCCAAGGGACAGGGGCCCGCTCCTATGGCTACACCTTC. Translated, it gives CASSQGTGARSYGYTF.

This rearrangement joins TRBV7-8 to TRBJ1-5, with 9 bases matching TRBD1. Germline trimming cut 5 bases from V and 5 bases from J; bases unmatched to any gene: 4. This CDR3 is built from 14 residues. Germline V gene lookup returns CDR1 SGHVS and CDR2 FQNEAQ. CDR3 in DNA: TGTGCCAGCAGCCGAGGACAGGGGTATCAGCCCCAGCATTTT. Translating gives CASSRGQGYQPQHF.